The sequence of this TCR beta chain was determined in a study of T cells after yellow fever vaccination (dated by TCRdb to the late 2010s). About the study as a whole: Libraries from fractions with low cell numbers were prepared with the SMART-Seq v4 Ultra Low Input RNA kit. To follow T-cell clones before and after primary and booster YFV17D yellow fever vaccination, bulk TCR alpha and beta repertoires were sequenced over time. Two healthy male donors, one aged 18 to 29 and one aged 30 to 40 years, made up the cohort. Blood was collected at multiple timepoints before and after primary and secondary immunization, and bulk PBMC replicates and cell subsets were isolated.

The sample's treatment or condition label is to be understood as: live attenuated yellow fever vaccine strain. PBMCs were isolated from peripheral blood using a standard Ficoll-Paque protocol. Dynabeads CD4 and CD8 positive selection kits were used to isolate the CD4 and CD8 T-cell fractions. RNA was extracted with TriZol from bulk PBMCs, CD4 and CD8 fractions, and dextramer-positive and dextramer-negative fractions. Per the germline V gene, MNHEY is the CDR1 and SVGEGT is the CDR2. Including cysteine and phenylalanine, the CDR3 has 15 amino acids. Only the CDR3 DNA is retained, 45 bases long and in frame from the first base. Trimming removed 6 bases from V and 8 bases from J, leaving 20 bases between the germline ends. The paper's findings and limits, for the study overall: Because abundant contaminating clonotypes from the bulk population could be contained in FACS-sorted repertoires, computational filtering was required. Compared with the primary T-cell response, the secondary T-cell response was weaker but faster, peaking on day 5 rather than day 15. Most clones expanded after primary vaccination were re-detected after the booster (96% of CD4 and about 88% of CD8), suggesting broad memory maintenance. A small fraction of clonotypes showed up in both the CD4 and CD8 compartments, probably as a result of convergent recombination. The study included only a couple of donors, which limits how far the findings can be generalized.

This clonotype was detected many times. No cognate antigen has been identified for it. No much larger clone exists at a distance of one base, and base qualities are not known. TCR cDNA was synthesized by 5'RACE template switching, which introduced a universal primer site and unique molecular identifiers. cDNA synthesis was primed from both the TCR alpha and TCR beta constant segments. Library amplification involved two PCR steps, and the second step added sample barcodes and sequencing adapters. Sequencing of libraries was performed on Illumina HiSeq 2500 (2x100 bp) or NovaSeq (2x150 bp). The paper's processing steps were these. MIGEC handled demultiplexing of reads and collapsing into UMI consensus sequences, while MiXCR performed V(D)J alignment. Clonotypes responding to the vaccine were identified with edgeR on replicate PBMC samples, with the criteria of FDR below 0.01 and a log2 fold change above 5 up to day 15. Each bulk clonotype received a CD4 or CD8 identity based on whether the sequenced CD4 or CD8 repertoire contained that clonotype at higher abundance. The public reads were reanalyzed by TCRdb: fastp trimming at Q25, MiXCR alignment, in-frame beta chains only. CDR3 protein sequences are deduplicated, and each keeps its most common genes and DNA. The V and J calls shown here were made by TCRdb, not taken from the authors' results. The sample includes about 57,000 distinct CDR3 sequences, with roughly 7.4% observed a single time. The biggest ten clones account for around 34% of the sample.

The TCR was taken from a young man who received the YFV17D yellow fever vaccine. The source was CD8+ T cells sorted from PBMCs, collected 15 days after the yellow fever booster vaccination. The chain employs TRBV6-2 or TRBV6-3 and TRBJ2-1; TRBD2 is a possible D gene, resting on 6 matching bases. The DNA reads as follows: TGTGCCAGCAGCCGACTAGGCCTCCCCGTGGATGAGCAGTTCTTC. Its coded protein is CASSRLGLPVDEQFF.